This TCR beta chain was identified in a study of blood T cell repertoires in COVID-19. Study in general: From T cells, B-cell-depleted T cells, or PBMCs came the material, which was cDNA or gDNA.

All recovered Cohort 3 donors got two negative PCRs, got clearance, or saw symptom resolution. V was clipped by 5 bases and J by 0 bases, with 10 bases between them. Per the germline V gene, CDR1 is MDHEN and CDR2 is SYDVKM. There are 14 residues in the CDR3. Produced via immunoSEQ multiplex PCR; TCRdb's table is partial and in-frame only. The sample contains 170,000 or so clones, roughly 85% of which appear only once. The genes are TRBV28 and TRBJ1-1; no clear D gene. This sequence originates from a man in his forties who had recovered from COVID-19. Specimen: PBMCs or T cells enriched from blood (not recorded which). The CDR3 DNA reads as TGTGCCAGCAGTGCCCATCAGGTGAACACTGAAGCTTTCTTT. Protein sequence: CASSAHQVNTEAFF.